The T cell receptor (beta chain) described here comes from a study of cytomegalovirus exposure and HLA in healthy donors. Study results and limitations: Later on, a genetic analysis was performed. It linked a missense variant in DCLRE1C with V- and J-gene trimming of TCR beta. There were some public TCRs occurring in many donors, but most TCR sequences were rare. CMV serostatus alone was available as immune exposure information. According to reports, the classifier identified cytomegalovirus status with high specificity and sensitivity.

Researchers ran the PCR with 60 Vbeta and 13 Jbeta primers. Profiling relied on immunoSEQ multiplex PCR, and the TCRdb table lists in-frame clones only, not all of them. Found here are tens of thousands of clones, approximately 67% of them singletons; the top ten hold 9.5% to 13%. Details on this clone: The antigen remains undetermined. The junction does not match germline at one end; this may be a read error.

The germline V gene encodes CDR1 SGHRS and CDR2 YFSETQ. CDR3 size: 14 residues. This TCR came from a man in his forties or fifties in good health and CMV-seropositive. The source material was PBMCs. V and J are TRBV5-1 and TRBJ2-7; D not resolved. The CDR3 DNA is TGCGCCAGCAGCCCAAATAATGCCCCCTACGAGCCGTACTTC. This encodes CASSPNNAPYEPYF. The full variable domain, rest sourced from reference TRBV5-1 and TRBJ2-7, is KAGVTQTPRYLIKTRGQQVTLSCSPISGHRSVSWYQQTPGQGLQFLFEYFSETQRNKGNFPGRFSGRQFSNSRSEMNVSTLELGDSALYLCASSPNNAPYEPYFGPGTRLTVT.